Following are 30 T cell receptor beta chains from one sample sequenced in a study of blood T cell repertoires in COVID-19. The table came from immunoSEQ multiplex PCR; TCRdb's copy has only in-frame clones and leaves some out. The sample gives under 200,000 clones, roughly nine tenths of which show up once; 0.75% to 0.9% is in the top ten. Sequencing input: peripheral blood. Receptor source: an older woman with acute or convalescent COVID-19.

The rearrangement uses TRBV27 and TRBJ2-3; 14 bases line up with TRBD2. V shed 2 bases, J shed 8 bases, and the junction held 0 bases outside the gene matches. The CDR3 runs 14 residues. The germline CDR1 and CDR2 sequences are MNHEY and SMNVEV (reference sequence). As DNA, the CDR3 is TGTGCCAGCAGTTTAGGACTAGCGGGAGGTACGCAGTATTTT. It encodes CASSLGLAGGTQYF.

V is TRBV10-3 and J is TRBJ2-7; D unresolved. CDR3 length: 14 amino acids. Germline V gene data show CDR1 as ENHRY and CDR2 as SYGVKD. Deletions cut 0 bases from V and 4 bases from J, with 10 bases between. CDR3 residues: CAISESVGGYEQYF. The CDR3 DNA sequence: TGTGCCATCAGTGAGTCGGTCGGTGGTTACGAGCAGTACTTC.

The chain couples TRBV5-4 to TRBJ2-3, with a tentative D call TRBD2 (6 bases). This CDR3 has 13 residues. Between the trimmed V and J ends, which lost 6 bases and 6 bases, there was a span of 14 bases. The germline V gene encodes CDR1 SGHNT and CDR2 YYREEE (reference sequence). The CDR3 reads CASTPPGGDTQYF. For the CDR3, the DNA is TGTGCCAGCACCCCTCCCGGGGGTGATACGCAGTATTTT. Complete variable domain (other parts from reference TRBV5-4 and TRBJ2-3): ETGVTQSPTHLIKTRGQQVTLRCSSQSGHNTVSWYQQALGQGPQFIFQYYREEENGRGNFPPRFSGLQFPNYSSELNVNALELDDSALYLCASTPPGGDTQYFGPGTRLTVL.

The V and J genes are TRBV5-8 and TRBJ2-3, with 8 bases fitting TRBD2. V shed 4 bases and J 8 bases; nucleotides not matched to a gene: 15. Per the germline V gene, CDR1 is SGHTS and CDR2 is YDEGEE. The CDR3 has 16 amino acids. The CDR3 spells CASSRRGSGAGGTQYF. The CDR3 nucleotides are TGTGCCAGCAGCCGTCGCGGTAGCGGGGCTGGGGGTACGCAGTATTTT.

The J gene is TRBJ2-3, the V gene TRBV28; D is uncertain. Trimming shortened V by 4 bases and J by 2 bases, and 13 bases separated the two germline ends. The V gene's germline CDR1 is MDHEN and CDR2 SYDVKM. CDR3 length: 15 residues. CDR3 nucleotide sequence: TGTGCCAGCAGTTCGCGGCGGAGACTCACAGATACGCAGTATTTT. Its protein product is CASSSRRRLTDTQYF.

This sequence joins TRBV6-5 and TRBJ1-5, with D maybe TRBD1 (6 bases). The CDR3 is 14 residues long. Germline CDR1 is MNHEY and CDR2 is SVGAGI. V lost 5 bases, J lost 2 bases, and 10 bases lay in between. The CDR3 DNA reads TGTGCCAGCAGTAAAAGGACAGGCAATCAGCCCCAGCATTTT. Its translation: CASSKRTGNQPQHF.

The rearrangement joins TRBV2 to TRBJ1-6, with 8 bases lining up with TRBD1. Trimming cost V 6 bases and J 7 bases; bases outside gene matches: 5. The CDR3 runs to 14 residues. Germline lookup yields CDR1 SNHLY and CDR2 FYNNEI. The CDR3: CASRQQGVNSPLHF. CDR3 nucleotides: TGTGCCAGCAGACAACAGGGGGTAAATTCACCCCTCCACTTT.

The chain is built from TRBV10-1 and TRBJ1-2; D ambiguous. The V gene lost 2 bases and the J gene lost 2 bases, with 6 bases spanning the gap. There are 13 residues in the CDR3. Germline values: CDR1 WNHNN, CDR2 SYGVQD (reference sequence). This CDR3 reads CASSEGRNYGYTF. As DNA, the CDR3 is TGCGCCAGCAGTGAGGGTCGGAACTATGGCTACACCTTC.

The chain combines TRBV3-1 (or the pseudogene TRBV3-2) with TRBJ1-3; D might be TRBD1 (6 bases). From germline, CDR1 is LGHDT and CDR2 YNNKEL (reference sequence). V lost 1 base and J 0 bases, leaving 16 bases between the germline ends. The CDR3 is 18 amino acids. The CDR3 reads CASSQVPGGATSGNTIYF. The CDR3 DNA sequence: TGTGCCAGCAGCCAAGTTCCGGGGGGGGCTACCTCTGGAAACACCATATATTTT.

The chain recombines TRBV28 with TRBJ2-1; D remains ambiguous. V dropped 3 bases and J dropped 6 bases, with 6 bases sitting between them. CDR1 is MDHEN and CDR2 is SYDVKM in the germline V gene. The CDR3 has 12 amino acids. CDR3 DNA sequence: TGTGCCAGCAGTTTGGGCAGCAATGAGCAGTTCTTC. It translates to CASSLGSNEQFF. Together with reference TRBV28 and TRBJ2-1, the CDR3 gives the full variable domain: DVKVTQSSRYLVKRTGEKVFLECVQDMDHENMFWYRQDPGLGLRLIYFSYDVKMKEKGDIPEGYSVSREKKERFSLILESASTNQTSMYLCASSLGSNEQFFGPGTRLTVL.

This clone was seen a few times. A read error may produce the germline difference seen at one junction end. V usage is TRBV7-7 and J usage is TRBJ2-7, with 9 bases that match TRBD1. This CDR3 region has 13 residues. Germline CDR1 SSHAT, CDR2 FNYEAQ (reference sequence). The CDR3 coding sequence is TGTGCTAGCAGCCTGGGACAGGGTGACGAGCAGTACTTC. Its protein is CASSLGQGDEQYF.

V and J are TRBV5-6 and TRBJ1-3; tentative D call: TRBD1 (6 bases). V was trimmed by 5 bases and J by 4 bases, leaving 13 bases between them. The CDR3 totals 14 residues. Germline CDR1 SGHDT, CDR2 YYEEEE. The CDR3 here is CASREQGSGNTIYF. DNA for the CDR3: TGTGCCAGCAGGGAACAGGGATCCGGAAACACCATATATTTT.

CDR3 nucleotide sequence: TGTGCCAGCAGCCTTAGACAGTCCGACGAAAAACTGTTTTTT. Translation: CASSLRQSDEKLFF. The chain carries TRBV3-1 (or the pseudogene TRBV3-2) and TRBJ1-4, with a tentative D call TRBD1 (5 bases). Per the germline V gene, CDR1 is LGHDT and CDR2 is YNNKEL (reference sequence). V was trimmed by 4 bases and J by 8 bases, leaving 14 bases between them. The CDR3 spans 14 residues.

This chain connects TRBV11-3 to TRBJ1-3, with 7 bases lining up with TRBD1. V shed 0 bases and J 1 base; nucleotides not matched to a gene: 3. The germline CDR1 and CDR2 sequences are SGHNT and YENEEA. The CDR3 consists of 16 residues. The CDR3 DNA follows: TGTGCCAGCAGCTTAGAACCAGGGGGTTCTGGAAACACCATATATTTT. Translated: CASSLEPGGSGNTIYF.

This sequence joins TRBV2 and TRBJ2-1, with TRBD2 identical over 9 bases. V lost 6 bases and J lost 8; bases outside the gene matches: 5. CDR1 is SNHLY, CDR2 FYNNEI, per germline. The CDR3 length is 13 residues. CDR3 sequence (DNA): TGTGCCAGCAGGCGGGAGGGCCGCTATGAGCAGTTCTTC. It encodes CASRREGRYEQFF.

This clone was seen more than once but under ten times. The chain combines TRBV6-6 with TRBJ1-2; 7 bases map to TRBD1. In germline, CDR1 is MNHNY, CDR2 SVGAGI (reference sequence). This CDR3 region has 14 residues. The junction had 13 bases not matched to a gene; V was cut back by 8 bases and J by 7 bases. Written as DNA, the CDR3 is TGTGCCAGCGTTTACGCGGCAGGGGGAATTGGCTACACCTTC. Encoded protein: CASVYAAGGIGYTF.

V is TRBV29-1 and J is TRBJ1-2; no firm D call. Trimming stripped 5 bases from V and 3 bases from J, with 10 bases between. This CDR3 has 12 residues. Per germline, CDR1 SQVTM and CDR2 ANQGSEA. In DNA form, the CDR3 reads TGCAGCGTTAGGAACAGTTACTATGGCTACACCTTC. Its protein is CSVRNSYYGYTF.

The chain joins TRBV11-3 to TRBJ2-1, with 12 bases fitting TRBD2. V shed 1 base and J 3 bases; nucleotides not matched to a gene: 4. Germline lookup yields CDR1 SGHNT and CDR2 YENEEA. This CDR3 comprises 17 residues. The CDR3: CASSLVGTSGLYNEQFF. CDR3 nucleotide sequence: TGTGCCAGCAGCTTAGTCGGGACTAGCGGGCTCTACAATGAGCAGTTCTTC.

The J gene is TRBJ1-5, the V gene TRBV5-1; the D is unclear. The V end was cut by 0 bases, the J end by 9 bases, with 10 bases between. The CDR3 extends over 13 amino acids. Per germline, CDR1 SGHRS and CDR2 YFSETQ. Here the CDR3 reads CASSLGAGLPQHF. The CDR3 bases are TGCGCCAGCAGCTTGGGGGCTGGTTTGCCCCAGCATTTT.

This clone showed up just a few times. The rearrangement joins TRBV7-6 to TRBJ2-1; the D gene is possibly TRBD1 (6 bases). Germline V gene lookup returns CDR1 SGHVS and CDR2 FNYEAQ. The CDR3 extends over 12 amino acids. Trimming stripped 5 bases from V and 8 bases from J, with 10 bases between. This CDR3 reads CASSNTGHEQFF. The CDR3 DNA reads as TGTGCCAGCAGCAATACAGGGCATGAGCAGTTCTTC.

The chain recombines TRBV9 with TRBJ1-1; the D is unclear. This CDR3 contains 17 residues. V lost 0 bases, J lost 7 bases, and 22 bases lay in between. CDR1 and CDR2 (germline): SGDLS, YYNGEE. CDR3 amino acids: CASSVASGLYVQNEAFF. DNA of the CDR3: TGTGCCAGCAGCGTAGCCTCTGGGCTGTACGTGCAGAATGAAGCTTTCTTT.

In its sample, this clone was seen once. The chain links TRBV7-9 to TRBJ2-7; possible D gene TRBD2, 6 bases. This CDR3 contains 17 residues. In germline, CDR1 is SEHNR, CDR2 FQNEAQ (reference sequence). V was cut by 1 base and J by 2 bases, with 18 bases left in between. Written as DNA, the CDR3 is TGTGCCAGCAGCTTAGGAGGAGTCGGGGGTGCTACCTACGAGCAGTACTTC. Its translation: CASSLGGVGGATYEQYF. Full variable domain (missing parts from reference TRBV7-9 and TRBJ2-7): DTGVSQNPRHKITKRGQNVTFRCDPISEHNRLYWYRQTLGQGPEFLTYFQNEAQLEKSRLLSDRFSAERPKGSFSTLEIQRTEQGDSAMYLCASSLGGVGGATYEQYFGPGTRLTVT.

This sequence joins TRBV2 and TRBJ2-1, with a possible D match to TRBD2 (6 bases). V gave up 8 bases and J gave up 3 bases, with 17 bases separating them. Germline V CDR1 and CDR2: SNHLY, FYNNEI. The CDR3 has 15 residues. Written as DNA, the CDR3 is TGTGCCAGCTCCTTCCCCGCGGGACTCTACAATGAGCAGTTCTTC. Amino acids: CASSFPAGLYNEQFF.

The count of this clone is one. The gene calls are TRBV9 and TRBJ2-7; no firm D call. The V end lost 0 bases, the J end lost 2 bases, and 6 bases lay between the germline ends. The CDR3 is 13 residues long. The germline gives CDR1 SGDLS, CDR2 YYNGEE. CDR3 loop: CASSVAPAYEQYF. The CDR3 DNA reads as TGTGCCAGCAGCGTAGCGCCGGCCTACGAGCAGTACTTC.

V and J are TRBV28 and TRBJ2-3; perhaps TRBD1 as D (5 bases). V lost 6 bases and J lost 4, with 17 bases in between. The CDR3 contains 15 residues. Germline V gives CDR1 MDHEN, CDR2 SYDVKM. CDR3 protein: CASRPGRGWADTQYF. The CDR3 region has the DNA TGTGCCAGCAGGCCCGGAAGGGGATGGGCAGATACGCAGTATTTT.

The rearrangement joins TRBV2 to TRBJ2-2, with D tentatively TRBD2 (5 bases). In germline, CDR1 is SNHLY, CDR2 FYNNEI. The CDR3 sequence is 15 residues long. Trimming stripped 4 bases from V and 5 bases from J, with 14 bases between. The CDR3 loop reads CASSGSGRGTGELFF. The DNA of the CDR3 is TGTGCCAGCAGTGGGTCGGGCAGAGGGACCGGGGAGCTGTTTTTT.

The chain recombines TRBV5-4 with TRBJ2-7, with D maybe TRBD1 (5 bases). This CDR3 is 14 amino acids long. V lost 3 bases, J lost 4 bases, and 14 bases lay in between. Looked up from germline, CDR1 is SGHNT and CDR2 is YYREEE (reference sequence). DNA of the CDR3: TGTGCCAGCAGCTCCCCAGGGAAGGATTACGAGCAGTACTTC. Protein product: CASSSPGKDYEQYF. The full variable domain, in which reference TRBV5-4 and TRBJ2-7 provide the parts outside the CDR3, is ETGVTQSPTHLIKTRGQQVTLRCSSQSGHNTVSWYQQALGQGPQFIFQYYREEENGRGNFPPRFSGLQFPNYSSELNVNALELDDSALYLCASSSPGKDYEQYFGPGTRLTVT.

In its sample, this clone was seen a few times. The V and J genes are TRBV12-5 and TRBJ1-4; tentative D call: TRBD1 (6 bases). Deletions cut 6 bases from V and 8 bases from J, with 16 bases between. CDR3 length: 14 amino acids. Per germline, CDR1 LGHNT and CDR2 FRNRAP. The CDR3 region has the DNA TGTGCTAGTGGCCAACAGGGTTCGGGGGAAAAACTGTTTTTT. This codes for CASGQQGSGEKLFF.

In this sample, this clone turned up a few times. The CDR3 region has the DNA TGTGCCAGCAGCCACACCGGGACAGCTGCCTACGAGCAGTACTTC. Translating it yields CASSHTGTAAYEQYF. V usage is TRBV3-1 (or the pseudogene TRBV3-2) and J usage is TRBJ2-7, with 7 bases identical to TRBD1. Germline V gene data show CDR1 as LGHDT and CDR2 as YNNKEL (reference sequence). The V and J ends lost 3 bases and 2 bases, in that order; junction bases with no gene match: 7. This CDR3 is 15 amino acids long.

The chain employs TRBV19 and TRBJ2-5, with D perhaps TRBD2 (5 bases). The V and J ends lost 1 base and 2 bases respectively, with 8 bases between them. Germline V lookup: CDR1 LNHDA, CDR2 SQIVND (reference sequence). The CDR3 runs to 14 residues. CDR3 sequence (DNA): TGTGCCAGTAGTATAGCGGGGTTGCAAGAGACCCAGTACTTC. It encodes CASSIAGLQETQYF.